The TCR beta chain described here comes from a study of control samples from healthy donors and cancer patients. Losses at the gene ends were 4 bases for V and 8 bases for J; bases not matched to a gene: 8. CDR3 size: 16 residues. Germline CDR1 and CDR2: SGHRS and YFSETQ. Libraries were prepared by immunoSEQ multiplex PCR; TCRdb keeps only in-frame clonotypes and omits some of them. The sample records 85,000 to 100,000 clones, 93% being singletons. What was sequenced was blood. The genes are TRBV5-1 and TRBJ2-1; TRBD2 matches 14 bases. This receptor was identified in a man younger than 35 in good health. The CDR3 is CASSGGLAGDDDEQFF. CDR3 in DNA: TGCGCCAGCAGCGGGGGACTAGCGGGAGATGACGATGAGCAGTTCTTC.